What follows describes a single T cell receptor beta chain. This sample stems from a study of T cell responses to AZD1222 COVID-19 vaccine. The protocol was immunoSEQ multiplex PCR, while the TCRdb copy is restricted to in-frame clones and leaves out a portion. There are roughly 120,000 clones in the sample; about nine tenths occur only once, and around 2.6% lies in the top ten. Trimming removed 4 bases from V and 0 bases from J, with 17 bases in between. Germline CDR1 SGHRS, CDR2 YFSETQ. The CDR3 has 17 residues. This specimen was peripheral blood, taken 28 days after the second AZD1222 dose. The origin of this receptor is an adult who received the AZD1222 COVID-19 vaccine. This sequence joins TRBV5-1 and TRBJ1-3; a possible D gene is TRBD1 (5 bases). The chain's CDR3 is CASSQDQGGHSGNTIYF. DNA of the CDR3: TGCGCCAGCAGCCAAGACCAGGGAGGGCACTCTGGAAACACCATATATTTT.